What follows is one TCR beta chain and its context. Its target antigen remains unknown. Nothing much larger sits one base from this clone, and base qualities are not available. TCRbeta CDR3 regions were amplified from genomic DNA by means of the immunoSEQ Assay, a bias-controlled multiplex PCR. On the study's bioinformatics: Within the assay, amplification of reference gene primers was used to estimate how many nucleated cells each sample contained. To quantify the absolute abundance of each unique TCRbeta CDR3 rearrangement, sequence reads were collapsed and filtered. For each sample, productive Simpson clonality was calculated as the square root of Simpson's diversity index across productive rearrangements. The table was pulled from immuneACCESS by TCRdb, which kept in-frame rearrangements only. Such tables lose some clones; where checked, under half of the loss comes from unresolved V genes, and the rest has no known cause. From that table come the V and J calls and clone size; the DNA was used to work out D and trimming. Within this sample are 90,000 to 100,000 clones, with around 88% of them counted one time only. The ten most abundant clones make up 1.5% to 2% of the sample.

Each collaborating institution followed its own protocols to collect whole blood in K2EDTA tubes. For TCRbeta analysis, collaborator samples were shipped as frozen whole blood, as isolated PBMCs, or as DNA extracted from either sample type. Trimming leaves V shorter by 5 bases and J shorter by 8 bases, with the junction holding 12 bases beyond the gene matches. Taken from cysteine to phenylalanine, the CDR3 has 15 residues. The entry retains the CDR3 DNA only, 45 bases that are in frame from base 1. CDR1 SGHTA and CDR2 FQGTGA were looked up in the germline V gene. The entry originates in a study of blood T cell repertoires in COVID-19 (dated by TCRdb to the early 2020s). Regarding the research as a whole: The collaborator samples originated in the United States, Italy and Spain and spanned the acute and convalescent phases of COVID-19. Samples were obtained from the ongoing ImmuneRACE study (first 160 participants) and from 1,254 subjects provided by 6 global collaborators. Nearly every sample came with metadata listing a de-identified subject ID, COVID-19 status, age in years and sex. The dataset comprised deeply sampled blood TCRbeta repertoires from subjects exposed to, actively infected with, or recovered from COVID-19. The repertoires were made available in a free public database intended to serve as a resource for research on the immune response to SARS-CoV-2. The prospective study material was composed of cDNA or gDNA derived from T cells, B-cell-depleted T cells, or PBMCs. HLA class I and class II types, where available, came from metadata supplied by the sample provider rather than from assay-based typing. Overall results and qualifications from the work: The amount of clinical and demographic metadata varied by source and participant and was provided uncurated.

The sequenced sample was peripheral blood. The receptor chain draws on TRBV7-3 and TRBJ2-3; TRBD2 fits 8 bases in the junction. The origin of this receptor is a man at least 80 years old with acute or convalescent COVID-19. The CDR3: CASSPSGSYIGTQYF. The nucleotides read TGTGCCAGCAGCCCAAGCGGGAGTTATATCGGTACGCAGTATTTT.